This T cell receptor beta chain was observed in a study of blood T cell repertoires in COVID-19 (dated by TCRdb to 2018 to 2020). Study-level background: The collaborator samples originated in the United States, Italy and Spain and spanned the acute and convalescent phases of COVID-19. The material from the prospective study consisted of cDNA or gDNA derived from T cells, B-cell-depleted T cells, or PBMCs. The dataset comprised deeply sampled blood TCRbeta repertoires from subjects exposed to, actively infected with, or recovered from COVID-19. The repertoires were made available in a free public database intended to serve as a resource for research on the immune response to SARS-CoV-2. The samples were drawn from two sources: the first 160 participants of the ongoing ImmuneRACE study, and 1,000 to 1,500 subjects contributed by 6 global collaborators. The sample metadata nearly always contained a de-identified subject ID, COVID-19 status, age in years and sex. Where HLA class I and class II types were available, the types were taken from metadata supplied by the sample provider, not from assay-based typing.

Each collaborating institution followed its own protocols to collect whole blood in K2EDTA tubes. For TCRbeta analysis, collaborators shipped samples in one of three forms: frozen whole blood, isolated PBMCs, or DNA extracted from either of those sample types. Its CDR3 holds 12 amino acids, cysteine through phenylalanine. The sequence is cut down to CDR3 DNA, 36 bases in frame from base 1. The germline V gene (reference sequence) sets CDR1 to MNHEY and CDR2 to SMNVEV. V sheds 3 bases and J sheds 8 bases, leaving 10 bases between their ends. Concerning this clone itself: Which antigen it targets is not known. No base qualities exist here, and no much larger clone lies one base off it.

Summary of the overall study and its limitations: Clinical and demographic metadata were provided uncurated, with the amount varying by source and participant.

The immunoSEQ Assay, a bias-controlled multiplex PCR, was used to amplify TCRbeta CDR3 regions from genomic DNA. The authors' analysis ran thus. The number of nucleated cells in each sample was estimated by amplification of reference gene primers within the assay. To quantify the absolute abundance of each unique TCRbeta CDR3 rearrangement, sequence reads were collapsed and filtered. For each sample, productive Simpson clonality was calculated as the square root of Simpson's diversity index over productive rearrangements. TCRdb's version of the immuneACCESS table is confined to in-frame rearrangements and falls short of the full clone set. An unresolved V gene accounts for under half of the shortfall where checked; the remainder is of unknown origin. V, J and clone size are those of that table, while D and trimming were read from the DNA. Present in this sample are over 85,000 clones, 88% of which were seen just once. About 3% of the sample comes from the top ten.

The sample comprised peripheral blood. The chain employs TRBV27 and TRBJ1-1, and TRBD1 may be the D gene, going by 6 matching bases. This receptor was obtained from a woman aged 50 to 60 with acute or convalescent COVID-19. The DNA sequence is TGTGCCAGCAGTTTCACAGGGATGGAAGCTTTCTTT. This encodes CASSFTGMEAFF.